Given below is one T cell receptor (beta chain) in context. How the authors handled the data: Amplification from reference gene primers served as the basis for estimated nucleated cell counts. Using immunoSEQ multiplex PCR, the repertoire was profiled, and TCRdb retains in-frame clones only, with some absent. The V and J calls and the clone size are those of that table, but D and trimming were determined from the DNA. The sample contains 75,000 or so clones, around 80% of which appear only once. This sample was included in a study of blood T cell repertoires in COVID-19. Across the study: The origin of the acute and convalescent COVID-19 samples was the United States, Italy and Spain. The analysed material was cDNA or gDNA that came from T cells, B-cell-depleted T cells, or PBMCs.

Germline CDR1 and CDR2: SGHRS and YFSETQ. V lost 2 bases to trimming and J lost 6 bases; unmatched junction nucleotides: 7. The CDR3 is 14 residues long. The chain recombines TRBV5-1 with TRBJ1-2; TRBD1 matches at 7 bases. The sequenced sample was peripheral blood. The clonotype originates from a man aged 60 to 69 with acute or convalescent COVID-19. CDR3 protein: CASSFIDRVDGYTF. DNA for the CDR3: TGCGCCAGCAGCTTTATTGACAGGGTGGATGGCTACACCTTC.